Reported below is one T cell receptor beta chain. This sample was included in a study of blood T cell repertoires in COVID-19. V gave up 4 bases and J gave up 2 bases, with 6 bases separating them. This CDR3 has 13 residues. The germline V gene encodes CDR1 SGHAT and CDR2 FQNNGV. Measured with immunoSEQ multiplex PCR; TCRdb has only the in-frame clones, and not every one. There are about 150,000 clones in the sample; around 80% occur only once, and around 7.1% lies in the top ten. The sample taken for sequencing was PBMCs or T cells enriched from blood (not recorded which). This clonotype originated in a man aged 50 to 59 who had recovered from COVID-19. The chain employs TRBV11-2 and TRBJ1-5; D ambiguous. CDR3 sequence: CASSSGGNQPQHF. CDR3 bases: TGTGCCAGCAGCTCCGGGGGCAATCAGCCCCAGCATTTT.